The 24 T cell receptor beta chains given below trace back to one sample, sequenced in a study of cytomegalovirus exposure and HLA in healthy donors. PCR primers comprised 60 Vbeta and 13 Jbeta primers. Clones were sequenced by immunoSEQ multiplex PCR, and TCRdb holds only the in-frame ones, with some missing. The data hold 110,000 to 150,000 clones, with roughly a tenth observed a single time. The sequenced sample consisted of PBMCs. The receptor set was obtained from a male donor in good health and CMV-seronegative.

The CDR3 region is CASSQDEASGNTIYF. The CDR3 region has the DNA TGCGCCAGCAGCCAAGATGAGGCCTCTGGAAACACCATATATTTT. The chain is built from TRBV4-1 and TRBJ1-3; unclear D gene. From germline, CDR1 is MGHRA and CDR2 YSYEKL. The V end was cut by 0 bases, the J end by 0 bases, with 6 bases between. The CDR3 sequence is 15 residues long.

This clone was picked up a small number of times. This chain connects TRBV7-9 to TRBJ1-1, with 8 bases that match TRBD1. The CDR3 loop spans 12 amino acids. Germline CDR1 is SEHNR and CDR2 is FQNEAQ (reference sequence). After removal of 4 bases from V and 6 bases from J, the junction contained 1 base not matched to a gene. In DNA, the CDR3 is TGTGCCAGCAGCTCGGGACAGGCTGAAGCTTTCTTT. This sequence encodes CASSSGQAEAFF.

This clone has more than one count but fewer than ten. The chain carries TRBV30 and TRBJ2-1; 12 bases map to TRBD2. The trim removed 6 bases at V and 9 bases at J, leaving 15 bases unmatched. The CDR3 sequence is 16 residues long. Germline CDR1 is GTSNPN and CDR2 is SVGIG (reference sequence). This CDR3 is CACLPRLAGDFGEQFF. CDR3 in DNA: TGTGCCTGCCTCCCCCGACTAGCGGGAGACTTTGGTGAGCAGTTCTTC.

In its sample, this clone was seen a few times. The genes are TRBV19 and TRBJ1-6, with no clear D. This CDR3 comprises 14 residues. CDR1 is LNHDA and CDR2 is SQIVND in the germline V gene (reference sequence). V lost 4 bases and J lost 14, with 18 bases in between. CDR3 in amino acids: CASSTVGLGGSLHF. CDR3 nucleotide sequence: TGTGCCAGTAGTACCGTTGGGTTGGGAGGTTCCCTCCACTTT.

The chain carries TRBV30 and TRBJ2-7; D uncertain. The CDR3 length is 12 residues. Germline lookup yields CDR1 GTSNPN and CDR2 SVGIG (reference sequence). The V gene lost 5 bases and the J gene lost 0 bases, with 8 bases spanning the gap. The CDR3 coding sequence is TGTGCCTGGGAGTCTAACTCCTACGAGCAGTACTTC. This translates into CAWESNSYEQYF.

The J gene is TRBJ2-7, the V gene TRBV29-1; possible D gene TRBD2, 5 bases. The CDR3 contains 11 residues. Germline loops: CDR1 SQVTM, CDR2 ANQGSEA. Trimming removed 5 bases from V and 4 bases from J, with 9 bases in between. The chain's CDR3 is CSVMTGYEQYF. CDR3 coding DNA: TGCAGCGTTATGACGGGATACGAGCAGTACTTC.

This clone turned up a few times. DNA for the CDR3: TGTGCCAGAAGCTTGGATCGGCAATCAGCGGGAGGCTACACCTTC. Translated: CARSLDRQSAGGYTF. The chain has TRBV5-3 and TRBJ1-2; D unclear. TRBV5-3 is annotated as an ORF whose role is uncertain. This CDR3 has 15 residues. V dropped 0 bases and J dropped 8 bases, with 17 bases sitting between them.

This clone was detected a few times. The chain recombines TRBV5-1 with TRBJ1-2; 7 nucleotides match TRBD1. Germline loops: CDR1 SGHRS, CDR2 YFSETQ. The CDR3 runs 16 residues. After removal of 0 bases from V and 7 bases from J, the junction contained 12 bases not matched to a gene. This CDR3 is CASSLAGRGGGGGYTF. Here the CDR3 DNA reads TGCGCCAGCAGCTTGGCGGGGAGAGGGGGCGGAGGTGGCTACACCTTC.

This clone was observed a handful of times. The chain is built from TRBV5-6 and TRBJ1-3; D ambiguous. Germline V lookup: CDR1 SGHDT, CDR2 YYEEEE. The CDR3 length is 13 residues. V was shortened by 4 bases and J by 0 bases, with 5 bases between the two germline ends. The CDR3 here is CASSLVSGNTIYF. The CDR3 DNA sequence: TGTGCCAGCAGCCTAGTCTCTGGAAACACCATATATTTT.

V usage is TRBV19 and J usage is TRBJ1-5; maybe TRBD1 (6 bases). CDR1 and CDR2 from the germline V gene are LNHDA and SQIVND (reference sequence). The CDR3 has 15 amino acids. The V and J ends lost 3 bases and 7 bases respectively, with 16 bases between them. In DNA, the CDR3 is TGTGCCAGTAGTATTAGGGGTGGCGGGGGCCAGCCCCAGCATTTT. It yields the protein CASSIRGGGGQPQHF.

This clone was picked up a small number of times. The rearrangement links TRBV9 to TRBJ2-7, with TRBD2 as a possible D gene (6 bases). The CDR3 is 15 amino acids. Trimming left V 4 bases short and J 2 bases short, with 16 bases between. The germline V gene has CDR1 SGDLS and CDR2 YYNGEE. The CDR3 bases are TGTGCCAGCAGCCCTTCGGCGGGGTTCACCTACGAGCAGTACTTC. It yields the protein CASSPSAGFTYEQYF.

This clone was seen a few times. This chain joins TRBV4-3 and TRBJ2-2; 7 bases map to TRBD2. Germline-derived CDR1 and CDR2 are LGHNA and YSLEER. The CDR3 spans 16 residues. The V gene end was trimmed by 0 bases and the J gene end by 5 bases; junction bases not matched to a gene: 6. The CDR3 region is CASSQDRAGATGELFF. The CDR3 DNA reads as TGCGCCAGCAGCCAAGATCGTGCGGGAGCAACCGGGGAGCTGTTTTTT.

The rearrangement uses TRBV7-2 and TRBJ2-7; a weak D match, TRBD1 (6 bases). This CDR3 has 15 amino acids. Germline values: CDR1 SGHTA, CDR2 FQGNSA. V lost 1 base to trimming and J lost 3 bases, with 13 bases between them. The CDR3 sequence: CASSLVGGLNYEQYF. DNA of the CDR3: TGTGCCAGCAGCTTAGTAGGGGGTCTCAACTACGAGCAGTACTTC.

This clone was picked up a small number of times. The genes are TRBV28 and TRBJ1-6; 8 nucleotides agree with TRBD1. Trimming removed 8 bases from V and 12 bases from J; junction bases left unmatched: 6. CDR1 and CDR2 (germline): MDHEN, SYDVKM. This CDR3 is 12 amino acids long. CDR3 amino acids: CASVAGGLPLHF. CDR3 nucleotide sequence: TGTGCCAGCGTTGCAGGGGGCTTACCCCTCCACTTT.

This clone was counted between two and nine times. This chain uses TRBV18 with TRBJ1-2; the D is unclear. V lost 0 bases and J lost 4, with 9 bases in between. The CDR3 length is 14 residues. Germline CDR1 reads KGHSH; CDR2 reads LQKENI. CDR3 sequence (DNA): TGTGCCAGCTCACCACCCATCACCGGCTATGGCTACACCTTC. Its translation is CASSPPITGYGYTF.

This clone was detected only a few times. The CDR3 sequence is CASSQTGSGGRNEKLFF. The CDR3 region has the DNA TGTGCCAGCAGCCAAACCGGGTCGGGAGGTAGGAATGAAAAACTGTTTTTT. The V and J genes are TRBV14 and TRBJ1-4; D gene unclear. CDR1 is SGHDN, CDR2 FVKESK, per germline. Trimming removed 2 bases at V and 5 bases at J, with 18 bases between. This CDR3 has 17 amino acids.

This clone has more than one count but fewer than ten. The chain couples TRBV7-9 to TRBJ2-6, with D possibly being TRBD2 (5 bases). The V and J ends lost 7 bases and 1 base respectively, with 11 bases between them. Germline CDR1 SEHNR, CDR2 FQNEAQ (reference sequence). The CDR3 loop spans 15 amino acids. CDR3 loop: CASNYRGSGANVLTF. The CDR3 nucleotides read TGTGCCAGCAACTACCGGGGATCTGGGGCCAACGTCCTGACTTTC.

Remarks on this clone: The sample contains more than one DNA sequence encoding this CDR3. J is TRBJ2-7 and V is TRBV11-2; 7 bases align to TRBD2. J gave up 2 bases and V 1 base, and 2 bases lay outside the gene matches. The CDR3 sequence is 14 residues long. Germline V gene lookup returns CDR1 SGHAT and CDR2 FQNNGV. Here the CDR3 reads CASSLVGGTYEQYF. For the CDR3, the DNA is TGTGCCAGCAGCTTAGTCGGGGGGACCTACGAGCAGTACTTC.

This clone has just a few counts. The chain is built from TRBV9 and TRBJ1-4; D is undetermined. The germline V gene encodes CDR1 SGDLS and CDR2 YYNGEE. The CDR3 spans 15 residues. V shed 0 bases and J shed 3 bases, with 9 bases lying between them. In nucleotides, the CDR3 is TGTGCCAGCAGCGTAGCGGGGAGGGCTAATGAAAAACTGTTTTTT. It yields the protein CASSVAGRANEKLFF. Together with reference TRBV9 and TRBJ1-4, the CDR3 gives the full variable domain: DSGVTQTPKHLITATGQRVTLRCSPRSGDLSVYWYQQSLDQGLQFLIQYYNGEERAKGNILERFSAQQFPDLHSELNLSSLELGDSALYFCASSVAGRANEKLFFGSGTQLSVL.

This clone turned up a few times. The J gene is TRBJ2-2, the V gene TRBV5-1, with TRBD1 identical over 8 bases. The CDR3 sequence is 16 residues long. CDR1 and CDR2 (germline): SGHRS, YFSETQ. With V trimmed by 0 bases and J by 6 bases, 7 bases remained unmatched. The CDR3 loop is CASSLVGRGRSGELFF. DNA of the CDR3: TGCGCCAGCAGCTTGGTTGGCAGGGGGCGGTCCGGGGAGCTGTTTTTT. Full variable domain (rest looked up from reference TRBV5-1 and TRBJ2-2): KAGVTQTPRYLIKTRGQQVTLSCSPISGHRSVSWYQQTPGQGLQFLFEYFSETQRNKGNFPGRFSGRQFSNSRSEMNVSTLELGDSALYLCASSLVGRGRSGELFFGEGSRLTVL.

The chain links TRBV28 to TRBJ1-2; 10 bases align to TRBD1. Per germline, CDR1 MDHEN and CDR2 SYDVKM. CDR3 length: 16 residues. After removal of 5 bases from V and 2 bases from J, the junction contained 8 bases not matched to a gene. CDR3 bases: TGTGCCAGCAGTCCCCCTGACAGGGGGCCCAACTATGGCTACACCTTC. Encoded protein: CASSPPDRGPNYGYTF.

This clone was seen a handful of times. The V and J genes are TRBV20-1 and TRBJ1-4; D is perhaps TRBD1 (5 bases). This CDR3 is 11 amino acids long. Per germline, CDR1 DFQATT and CDR2 SNEGSKA (reference sequence). V lost 3 bases, J lost 12 bases, and 11 bases lay in between. The CDR3 sequence: CSARGLSELFF. For the CDR3, the DNA is TGCAGTGCTAGGGGACTGAGTGAACTGTTTTTT.

This clone was counted between two and nine times. The chain links TRBV2 to TRBJ1-5; possible D gene TRBD1, 5 bases. The CDR3 consists of 16 residues. In germline, CDR1 is SNHLY, CDR2 FYNNEI. Trimming left V 1 base short and J 1 base short, with 11 bases between. The CDR3 coding sequence is TGTGCCAGCAGTGAAGGGTTGGGGCTGAGCAATCAGCCCCAGCATTTT. Translating gives CASSEGLGLSNQPQHF.

The chain links TRBV15 to TRBJ2-7; D might be TRBD2 (5 bases). CDR3 length: 14 amino acids. V dropped 0 bases and J dropped 0 bases, with 6 bases sitting between them. From germline, CDR1 is LNHNV and CDR2 YYDKDF (reference sequence). The CDR3 here is CATSRDGNSYEQYF. Here the CDR3 DNA reads TGTGCCACCAGCAGAGACGGGAACTCCTACGAGCAGTACTTC. Complete variable domain (other parts from reference TRBV15 and TRBJ2-7): DAMVIQNPRYQVTQFGKPVTLSCSQTLNHNVMYWYQQKSSQAPKLLFHYYDKDFNNEADTPDNFQSRRPNTSFCFLDIRSPGLGDTAMYLCATSRDGNSYEQYFGPGTRLTVT.